Described below is a single T cell receptor (beta chain) sequence and its context. The target antigen is unknown. The study ran its PCR with 60 Vbeta and 13 Jbeta primers. Profiled with immunoSEQ multiplex PCR; TCRdb holds only in-frame clones, not every one. The sample has roughly 120,000 clones, 77% seen once. This record belongs to a study of cytomegalovirus exposure and HLA in healthy donors. About the research overall: An early data release held tens of millions of unique TCRs from HLA-typed donors.

Germline CDR1 and CDR2: SGHKS and YYEKEE (reference sequence). The V and J ends lost 1 base and 4 bases, in that order; junction bases with no gene match: 4. The CDR3 length is 14 residues. Study conclusions and caveats: Later, an analysis found that common viral pathogens appeared to be linked with several of the most significant clusters.

J is TRBJ2-7 and V is TRBV5-5; TRBD2 matches at 8 bases. The sequence came from a human donor in good health. Sequenced material: PBMCs. CDR3 sequence (DNA): TGTGCCAGCAGCTTGACGGGAGGGCCTTACGAGCAGTACTTC. Translation gives CASSLTGGPYEQYF.